The clone carrying this TCR beta chain was seen many times. The entry originates in a study of neurological immune-mediated disorders. TCRdb recomputed calls from the 5' RACE reads with MiXCR, one row per CDR3 protein. The table lists 66,000 or so distinct CDR3 sequences, around 3.1% of them singletons. This TCR was recovered from a man aged 35 to 55 with multiple sclerosis. The sample taken for sequencing was PBMCs.

The CDR3 DNA sequence: TGCAGTGCTAAAAGGGGCGGGTTGAGCAATCAGCCCCAGCATTTT. It specifies CSAKRGGLSNQPQHF. The chain uses TRBV20-1 and TRBJ1-5; TRBD1 is a possible D gene (5 bases). In germline, CDR1 is DFQATT, CDR2 SNEGSKA (reference sequence). Trimming took off 4 bases at V and 1 base at J, with 14 bases between the two ends. This CDR3 spans 15 amino acids.